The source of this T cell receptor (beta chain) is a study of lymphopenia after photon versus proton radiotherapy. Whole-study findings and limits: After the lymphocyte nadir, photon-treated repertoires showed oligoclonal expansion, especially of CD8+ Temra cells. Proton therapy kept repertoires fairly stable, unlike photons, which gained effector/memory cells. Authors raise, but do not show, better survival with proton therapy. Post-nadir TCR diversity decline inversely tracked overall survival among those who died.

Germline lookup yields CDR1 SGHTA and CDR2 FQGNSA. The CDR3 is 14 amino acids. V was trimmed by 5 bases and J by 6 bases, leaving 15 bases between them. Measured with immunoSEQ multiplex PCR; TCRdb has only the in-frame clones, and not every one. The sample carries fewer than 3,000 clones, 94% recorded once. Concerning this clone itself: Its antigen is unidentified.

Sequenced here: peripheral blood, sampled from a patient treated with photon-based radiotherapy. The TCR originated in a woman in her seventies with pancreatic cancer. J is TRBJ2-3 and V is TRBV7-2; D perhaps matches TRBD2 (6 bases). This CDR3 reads CASSGRASEDTQYF. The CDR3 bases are TGTGCCAGCAGCGGGCGGGCTAGCGAGGATACGCAGTATTTT. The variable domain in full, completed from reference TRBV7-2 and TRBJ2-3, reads GAGVSQSPSNKVTEKGKDVELRCDPISGHTALYWYRQSLGQGLEFLIYFQGNSAPDKSGLPSDRFSAERTGGSVSTLTIQRTQQEDSAVYLCASSGRASEDTQYFGPGTRLTVL.